This section outlines one T cell receptor (beta chain) sequence together with its context. CDR1 is SGHVS and CDR2 is FNYEAQ in the germline V gene. The CDR3 runs to 15 residues. The data are from a study of CXCR3-negative and CXCR3-positive naive CD8 T cells. Each TRB cDNA library was prepared by 5' RACE (with UMI labels). One entry per CDR3 protein, without DNA, is what TCRdb gives after re-calling the 5' RACE reads. The repertoire table contains roughly 90,000 distinct CDR3 sequences. The chain couples TRBV7-6 to TRBJ1-6. Sequenced: naive CXCR3- CD8+ T cells from blood. Subset: CD45RO-CCR7+CD27+CD95- naive CD8+ T cells lacking CXCR3 (TNR3-). This TCR was sampled from a human donor in good health. Some clones in this sample may be carry-over from other donors' samples. This chain's CDR3 is CASSQTTNSGSPLHF.